Included here is one T cell receptor (beta chain) sequence, with context. These data come from a study of blood T cell repertoires in COVID-19. Living in under 30 US areas, the participants were between about 18 and 95 years of age. Allocation to cohorts depended on clinical history reported by the participants. Authors' processing steps: For nucleated cells, counts were estimated from reference gene primer amplification. Measured with immunoSEQ multiplex PCR; TCRdb has only the in-frame clones, and not every one. D and trimming were read from the DNA, whereas the V and J calls and clone size are those reported in that table. The sample lists over 200,000 clones, under 90% seen once, with around 15% in the top ten. V trimming: 4 bases; J trimming: 3 bases; junction bases outside the gene matches: 5. The CDR3 is 16 amino acids. Germline CDR1 and CDR2: MGHDK and SYGVNS.

The sequence was obtained from a man between 18 and 35 years old who had recovered from COVID-19. J is TRBJ2-1 and V is TRBV25-1; 11 positions match TRBD1. Sequencing used PBMCs or T cells enriched from blood (not recorded which). CDR3 nucleotides: TGTGCCAGCAGTGGAGGGGGACAGGGGGTCTACAATGAGCAGTTCTTC. It translates to CASSGGGQGVYNEQFF.